What follows describes a single TCR beta chain. This entry is derived from a study of CD8+ T cells in alopecia areata. The treatment here: oral pan-JAK inhibitor, 5-10 mg twice daily. Sequencing used cDNA as its template, made by extracting RNA and reverse transcribing it. This table comes from immunoSEQ multiplex PCR, and its TCRdb copy is limited to in-frame clones, with some not included. The sample lists around 150,000 clones, 65% to 90% seen once, with approximately 25% in the top ten. This specimen was CD8+ T cells sorted from blood, taken at week 4, from a patient treated with tofacitinib. The sequence was obtained from a human donor with alopecia areata.

The CDR3 region is CASSYSTENDGYTF. In DNA form, the CDR3 reads TGTGCCAGCAGTTACTCGACCGAAAACGATGGCTACACCTTC. This chain connects TRBV6-6 to TRBJ1-2; D gene ambiguous. This CDR3 comprises 14 residues. The germline gives CDR1 MNHNY, CDR2 SVGAGI (reference sequence). Trimming removed 0 bases from V and 6 bases from J, with 11 bases in between.